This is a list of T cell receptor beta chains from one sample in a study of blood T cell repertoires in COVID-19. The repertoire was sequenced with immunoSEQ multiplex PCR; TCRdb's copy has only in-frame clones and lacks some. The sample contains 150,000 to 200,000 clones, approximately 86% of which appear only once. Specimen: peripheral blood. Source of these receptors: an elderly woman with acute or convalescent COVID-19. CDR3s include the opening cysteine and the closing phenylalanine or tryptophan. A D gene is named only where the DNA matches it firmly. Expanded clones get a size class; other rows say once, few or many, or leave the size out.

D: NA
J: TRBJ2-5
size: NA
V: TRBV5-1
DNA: TGCGCCAGCAGCTATATAGACAGCTTCCAAGAGACCCAGTACTTC
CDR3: CASSYIDSFQETQYF

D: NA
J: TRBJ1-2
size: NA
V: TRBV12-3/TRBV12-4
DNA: TGTGCCAGCAGTTTAAACGGTGTGGTTGGCTACACCTTC
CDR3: CASSLNGVVGYTF

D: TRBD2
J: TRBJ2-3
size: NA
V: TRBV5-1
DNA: TGCGCCAGCAGCCCCCAGCGGGGCCCCACAGATACGCAGTATTTT
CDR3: CASSPQRGPTDTQYF

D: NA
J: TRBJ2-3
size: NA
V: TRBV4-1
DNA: TGCGCCAGCAGCCAAGATTATCCGGTTAGGACAGGCACAGATACGCAGTATTTT
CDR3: CASSQDYPVRTGTDTQYF

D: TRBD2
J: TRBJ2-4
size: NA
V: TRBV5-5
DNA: TGTGCCAGCAGCCGGGCGGCGGGAGGGCTCCCGGGTGCAAACATTCAGTACTTC
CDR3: CASSRAAGGLPGANIQYF

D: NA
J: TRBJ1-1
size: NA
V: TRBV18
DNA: TGTGCCAGCTCACTAAGGTTGATTCAGGGGAGCGCCACTGAAGCTTTCTTT
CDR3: CASSLRLIQGSATEAFF

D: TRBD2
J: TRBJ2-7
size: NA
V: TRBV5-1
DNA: TGCGCCAGCAGCTTGGTTCCGGGACAGCGGGGGGACGAGCAGTACTTC
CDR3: CASSLVPGQRGDEQYF

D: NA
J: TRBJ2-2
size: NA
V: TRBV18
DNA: TGTGCCAGCTCACCACGGAGTCCCTCAAGAGAGCTGTTTTTT
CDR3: CASSPRSPSRELFF

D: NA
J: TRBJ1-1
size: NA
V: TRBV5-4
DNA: TGTGCCAGCAGCTTGAAGGGGGTGGGCACTGAAGCTTTCTTT
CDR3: CASSLKGVGTEAFF

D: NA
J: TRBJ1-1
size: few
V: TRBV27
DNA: TGTGCCAGCAGTTTAAGTCGGGCAGGACTCACTGAAGCTTTCTTT
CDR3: CASSLSRAGLTEAFF

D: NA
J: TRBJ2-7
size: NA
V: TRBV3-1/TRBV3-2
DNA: TGTGCCAGCAGCTTCGGGAATCCCTACGAGCAGTACTTC
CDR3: CASSFGNPYEQYF

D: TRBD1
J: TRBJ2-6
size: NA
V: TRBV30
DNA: TGTGCCTGGAACCGGGACAGGGGGCGGGTTAGTGATGGGGCCAACGTCCTGACTTTC
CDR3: CAWNRDRGRVSDGANVLTF

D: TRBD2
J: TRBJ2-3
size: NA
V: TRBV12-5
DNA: TGTGCTAGTGGTTTGGGACTAGCGGAATCAGATACGCAGTATTTT
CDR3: CASGLGLAESDTQYF

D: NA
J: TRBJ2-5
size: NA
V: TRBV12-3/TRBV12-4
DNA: TGTGCCAGCAGTTTACGAGTCGAGACCCAGTACTTC
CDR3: CASSLRVETQYF

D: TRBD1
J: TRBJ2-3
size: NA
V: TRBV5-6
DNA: TGTGCCAGCAGCTTGGCCCAGGGGGCCTTCACAGATACGCAGTATTTT
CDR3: CASSLAQGAFTDTQYF

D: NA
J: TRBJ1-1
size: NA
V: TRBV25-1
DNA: TGTGCCAGCAGTGACAGGTTGGGTGAAGCTTTCTTT
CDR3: CASSDRLGEAFF

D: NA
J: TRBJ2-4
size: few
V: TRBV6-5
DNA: TGTGCCAGCCGAACGGAGGCCAAAAACATTCAGTACTTC
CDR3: CASRTEAKNIQYF

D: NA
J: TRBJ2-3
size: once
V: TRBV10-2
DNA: TGCGCCAGCAGTGAGTCTTTGGGGGCGCACAGCACAGATACGCAGTATTTT
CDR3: CASSESLGAHSTDTQYF

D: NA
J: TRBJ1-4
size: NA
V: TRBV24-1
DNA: TGTGCCACCACCGGGGGGGGGTGTTCAACTAATGAAAAACTGTTTTTT
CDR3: CATTGGGCSTNEKLFF

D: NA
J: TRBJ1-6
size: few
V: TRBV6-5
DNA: TGTGCCAGCAGTTACTCTCGAGAGGGCAGGGGTTCACCCCTCCACTTT
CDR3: CASSYSREGRGSPLHF

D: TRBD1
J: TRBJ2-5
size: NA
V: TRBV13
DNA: TGTGCCAGCAGCTACCGGACAGGGGGCGTCGAGACCCAGTACTTC
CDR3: CASSYRTGGVETQYF

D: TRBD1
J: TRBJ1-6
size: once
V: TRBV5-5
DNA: TGTGCCAGCAGCCCCTTACAGGGGGCGAGCTCACCCCTCCACTTT
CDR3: CASSPLQGASSPLHF

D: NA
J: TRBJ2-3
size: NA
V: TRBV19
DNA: TGTGCCAGCCCTTTCGGCGGGGGCCCCCCAGCAGATACGCAGTATTTT
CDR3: CASPFGGGPPADTQYF

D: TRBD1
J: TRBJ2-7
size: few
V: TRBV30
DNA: TGTGCCTGGAGTTCGGGGACAGGGAGGAACGAGCAGTACTTC
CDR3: CAWSSGTGRNEQYF

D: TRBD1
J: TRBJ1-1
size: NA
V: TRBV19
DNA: TGTGCCAGTAGTACGCCTCCCGGGACAGGCACGTACACTGAAGCTTTCTTT
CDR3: CASSTPPGTGTYTEAFF

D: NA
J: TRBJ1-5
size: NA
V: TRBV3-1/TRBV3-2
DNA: TGTGCCAGCAGCCAAGATCTGAGGCCCAATCAGCCCCAGCATTTT
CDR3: CASSQDLRPNQPQHF

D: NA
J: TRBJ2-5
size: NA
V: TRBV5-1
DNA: TGCGCCAGCAGCTTCAGCAGGGGAGCGCTGACTCAATCTGGAGAGACCCAGTACTTC
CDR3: CASSFSRGALTQSGETQYF

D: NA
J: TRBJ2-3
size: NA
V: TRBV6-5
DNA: TGTGCCAGCAGTTATACCGGCGGGTTCACAGATACGCAGTATTTT
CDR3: CASSYTGGFTDTQYF

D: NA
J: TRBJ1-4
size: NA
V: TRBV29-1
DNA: TGCAGCTCACGAGGAGGGGATAATAATGAAAAACTGTTTTTT
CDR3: CSSRGGDNNEKLFF

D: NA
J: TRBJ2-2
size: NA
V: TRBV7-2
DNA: TGTGCCAGCAGCCAGGCGCCCGGGGAGCTGTTTTTT
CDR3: CASSQAPGELFF

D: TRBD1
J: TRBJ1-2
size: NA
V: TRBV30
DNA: TGTGCCTGGAGTCCGCGGGGGACAGGGGCCCCCGGGGGCTACACCTTC
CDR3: CAWSPRGTGAPGGYTF

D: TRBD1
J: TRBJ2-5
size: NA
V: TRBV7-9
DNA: TGTGCCAGCAGCCAAGACAGGGAGAGAGAGACCCAGTACTTC
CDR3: CASSQDRERETQYF

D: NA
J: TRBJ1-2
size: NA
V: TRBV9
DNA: TGTGCCAGCAGCCCGGGGGGGGCAGTCTATGGCTACACCTTC
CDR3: CASSPGGAVYGYTF

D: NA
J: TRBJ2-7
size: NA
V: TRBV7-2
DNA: TGTGCCAGCAGCTCCCCGGGGAGGCAAGAGCAGTACTTC
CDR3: CASSSPGRQEQYF

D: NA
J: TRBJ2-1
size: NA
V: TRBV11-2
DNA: TGTGCCAGCAGCTTAAGCCAGGGTGCCACAGGAATTTACAATGAGCAGTTCTTC
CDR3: CASSLSQGATGIYNEQFF

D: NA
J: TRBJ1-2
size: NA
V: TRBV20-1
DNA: TGCAGTGCTAGTCCACAGGGCGGGAACTATGGCTACACCTTC
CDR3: CSASPQGGNYGYTF

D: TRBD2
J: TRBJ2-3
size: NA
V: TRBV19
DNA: TGTGCCAGTAGGGTAGGACTAGCGGGAGTCCAGGGTACGCAGTATTTT
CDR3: CASRVGLAGVQGTQYF

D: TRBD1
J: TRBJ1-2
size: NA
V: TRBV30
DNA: TGTGCCTGGAGCGCGGGACAGGGGGCTTCTAACTATGGCTACACCTTC
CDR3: CAWSAGQGASNYGYTF

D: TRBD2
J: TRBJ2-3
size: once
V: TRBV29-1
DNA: TGCAGCGTTGCGACTAGCGGGGGTAGCACAGATACGCAGTATTTT
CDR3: CSVATSGGSTDTQYF

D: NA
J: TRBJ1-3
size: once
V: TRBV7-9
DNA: TGTGCCAGCAGCCCCTCTGGGAGGGGAAACACCATATATTTT
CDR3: CASSPSGRGNTIYF

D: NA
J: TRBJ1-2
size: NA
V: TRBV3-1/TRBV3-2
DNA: TGTGCCAGCAGCCAAGATGGCGGCTATGGCTACACCTTC
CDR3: CASSQDGGYGYTF

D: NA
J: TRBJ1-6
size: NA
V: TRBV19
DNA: TGTGCCAGTAGTATAGGCGGGGCGGTGAGCTCACCCCTCCACTTT
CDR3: CASSIGGAVSSPLHF

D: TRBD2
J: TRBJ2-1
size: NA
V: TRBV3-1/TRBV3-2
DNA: TGTGCCAGCCGACTATCGCTAGCGGGACGTTCTGAGCAGTTCTTC
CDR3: CASRLSLAGRSEQFF

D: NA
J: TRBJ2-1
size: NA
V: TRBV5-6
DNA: TGTGCCAGTGGCGGGTATCACTACAATGAGCAGTTCTTC
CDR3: CASGGYHYNEQFF

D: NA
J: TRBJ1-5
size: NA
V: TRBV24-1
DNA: TGTGCCACCAGTGATTTGCTCTTGAGGGAATATAGCAATCAGCCCCAGCATTTT
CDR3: CATSDLLLREYSNQPQHF

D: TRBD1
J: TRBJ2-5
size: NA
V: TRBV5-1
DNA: TGCGCCAGCAGCTCCGGACAGGGGTCGGAGACCCAGTACTTC
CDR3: CASSSGQGSETQYF

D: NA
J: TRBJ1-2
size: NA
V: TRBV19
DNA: TGTGCCAGTAGTATTACCGGGACCCAGGGGTATGGCTACACCTTC
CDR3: CASSITGTQGYGYTF